One sample yielded the 26 T cell receptor beta chains listed below, sequenced in a study of Graves' ophthalmopathy and Graves' hyperthyroidism. Amplification from RNA transcripts yielded the TCR beta CDR3 regions. First-round RT-PCR relied on HTBI primers, and a second-round multiplex PCR came next. From the multiplex PCR reads, TCRdb called clonotypes with MiXCR, one entry per CDR3 protein. The sample holds roughly 1.1 million distinct CDR3 sequences, roughly two fifths seen once. Sequencing was performed on peripheral blood or thyroid tissue (not recorded which). The receptor set was obtained from an adult man with Graves' hyperthyroidism.

The table lists this clonotype with many counts. The CDR3 sequence is CASSFGLETQYF. CDR3 nucleotide sequence: TGTGCCAGCAGCTTTGGGCTGGAGACCCAGTACTTC. This sequence joins TRBV7-8 and TRBJ2-5, with no clear D. Germline assignment: CDR1 SGHVS and CDR2 FQNEAQ. Trimming cost V 3 bases and J 5 bases, with 7 bases left between them. The length of the CDR3 is 12 residues.

As regards this clonotype: At one boundary the junction diverges from the germline segment, which might be a read error. This CDR3 reads CASSLQGAVTRELFF. For the CDR3, the DNA is TGTGCCAGCAGCTTGCAGGGGGCTGTCACCAGGGAGCTGTTTTTT. This chain links TRBV5-6 with TRBJ2-2, with TRBD1 matching 8 bases. The CDR3 covers 15 residues. Looked up from germline, CDR1 is SGHDT and CDR2 is YYEEEE.

This clonotype showed up many times. The genes are TRBV29-1 and TRBJ1-3; D remains unclear. V lost 6 bases, J lost 4 bases, and 13 bases lay in between. Germline V CDR1 and CDR2: SQVTM, ANQGSEA. The CDR3 is 13 residues long. Here the CDR3 reads CSVKVGSGNTIYF. Here the CDR3 DNA reads TGCAGCGTAAAGGTGGGGTCCGGAAACACCATATATTTT.

This clonotype came up a few times. The chain is built from TRBV2 and TRBJ2-7; D might be TRBD1 (6 bases). Germline CDR1 is SNHLY and CDR2 is FYNNEI. V lost 4 bases and J 0 bases, leaving 13 bases between the germline ends. This CDR3 spans 15 amino acids. This chain's CDR3 is CASSVLAGDSYEQYF. As DNA, the CDR3 is TGTGCCAGCAGTGTCCTTGCAGGGGACTCCTACGAGCAGTACTTC.

This clonotype was seen just once. A much larger clonotype is one base distant, so this may be a read error. This chain connects TRBV25-1 to TRBJ1-2; 7 bases are a match to TRBD1. Per germline, CDR1 MGHDK and CDR2 SYGVNS. CDR3 length equals 16 residues. This CDR3 is CTSSSLTGTSKHGYTF. In nucleotides, the CDR3 is TGTACCAGCAGCAGCCTGACAGGGACATCTAAGCATGGCTACACCTTC.

This chain links TRBV19 with TRBJ1-5; no reliable D call. Germline lookup yields CDR1 LNHDA and CDR2 SQIVND (reference sequence). V lost 2 bases, J lost 0 bases, and 11 bases lay in between. The CDR3 is made up of 16 amino acids. CDR3 in DNA: TGTGCCAGTAGTATACGATCCGGCGTTAGCAATCAGCCCCAGCATTTT. Translating it yields CASSIRSGVSNQPQHF.

This rearrangement joins TRBV6-2 or TRBV6-3 to TRBJ1-1; possibly TRBD1 for D (5 bases). The CDR3 runs 14 residues. V was clipped by 0 bases and J by 1 base, with 6 bases between them. Germline-derived CDR1 and CDR2 are MNHEY and SVGEGT. CDR3 nucleotides: TGTGCCAGCAGTTACTCGACAGCGAACACTGAAGCTTTCTTT. It specifies CASSYSTANTEAFF.

This clonotype came up many times. The chain combines TRBV7-2 with TRBJ1-5; no firm D call. Trimming left V 1 base short and J 4 bases short, with 5 bases between. This CDR3 region has 13 residues. CDR1 is SGHTA and CDR2 is FQGNSA in the germline V gene. CDR3 in amino acids: CASSLVQNQPQHF. As DNA, the CDR3 is TGTGCCAGCAGCTTAGTCCAGAATCAGCCCCAGCATTTT.

A remark on this clonotype: The conserved closing phenylalanine or tryptophan is absent in this CDR3, likely reflecting a read error. V and J are TRBV12-3 or TRBV12-4 and TRBJ1-1; D might be TRBD1 (5 bases). V lost 6 bases and J 3 bases, leaving 11 bases between the germline ends. This CDR3 has 13 amino acids. CDR3 nucleotides: TGTGCCAGCAGCCGACAGTCCTACACTGAAGCTTTCCTT. It yields the protein CASSRQSYTEAFL.

This clonotype was found a few times. This chain connects TRBV7-9 to TRBJ2-3; D is ambiguous. Between the trimmed V and J ends, which lost 3 bases and 2 bases, there was a span of 9 bases. Germline CDR1 and CDR2: SEHNR and FQNEAQ (reference sequence). The CDR3 length is 14 residues. The CDR3 region is CASSFPDNTDTQYF. In DNA, the CDR3 is TGTGCCAGCAGCTTTCCCGATAACACAGATACGCAGTATTTT. Full variable domain (rest looked up from reference TRBV7-9 and TRBJ2-3): DTGVSQNPRHKITKRGQNVTFRCDPISEHNRLYWYRQTLGQGPEFLTYFQNEAQLEKSRLLSDRFSAERPKGSFSTLEIQRTEQGDSAMYLCASSFPDNTDTQYFGPGTRLTVL.

The chain carries TRBV10-2 and TRBJ2-7, with 12 positions matching TRBD1. The germline V gene encodes CDR1 WSHSY and CDR2 SAAADI. CDR3 size: 14 residues. The V segment lost 8 bases and the J segment 4 bases; nucleotides outside the gene matches: 6. The CDR3 region has the DNA TGCGCCAGCCGGGACAGGGGGCAGGGTTACGAGCAGTACTTC. Translated, it gives CASRDRGQGYEQYF.

The genes are TRBV29-1 and TRBJ1-1, with D unresolved. Trimming stripped 4 bases from V and 13 bases from J, with 10 bases between. This CDR3 contains 9 residues. The germline CDR1 and CDR2 sequences are SQVTM and ANQGSEA. The DNA for the CDR3 is TGCAGCGTTGCACGGGATGTTTTCTTT. It translates to CSVARDVFF.

CDR3 sequence: CALGQPQHF. The CDR3 DNA sequence: TGTGCCTTGGGGCAGCCCCAGCATTTT. The chain joins TRBV11-2 to TRBJ1-5; no clear D gene. The CDR3 has 9 residues. With 11 bases removed from V and 7 bases from J, the gap between germline ends came to 6 bases. Per germline, CDR1 SGHAT and CDR2 FQNNGV.

This clonotype showed up just a few times. Just one base apart from a much larger clone, this may be a read error. The chain uses TRBV29-1 and TRBJ2-7; D is perhaps TRBD2 (6 bases). The germline CDR1 and CDR2 sequences are SQVTM and ANQGSEA. Trimming removed 6 bases at V and 2 bases at J, with 17 bases between. This CDR3 region has 14 residues. The CDR3 bases are TGCAGCGTAATGACTAGGATTAGCCCCTACGAGCAGTACTTC. Translated, it gives CSVMTRISPYEQYF.

This clonotype was seen a few times. The V and J genes are TRBV5-1 and TRBJ2-5; D is undetermined. Trimming took off 0 bases at V and 5 bases at J, with 14 bases between the two ends. CDR1 SGHRS and CDR2 YFSETQ come from the germline V gene. This CDR3 is built from 15 residues. CDR3 DNA: TGCGCCAGCAGCTTGGGAACAAAACTGGAGGAGACCCAGTACTTC. This codes for CASSLGTKLEETQYF. The variable domain in full, with the rest retrieved from reference TRBV5-1 and TRBJ2-5, is KAGVTQTPRYLIKTRGQQVTLSCSPISGHRSVSWYQQTPGQGLQFLFEYFSETQRNKGNFPGRFSGRQFSNSRSEMNVSTLELGDSALYLCASSLGTKLEETQYFGPGTRLLVL.

This clonotype was seen repeatedly, ten times or more. The rearrangement joins TRBV10-2 to TRBJ1-5, with TRBD1 matching over 7 bases. The CDR3 sequence is 15 residues long. Germline-derived CDR1 and CDR2 are WSHSY and SAAADI. V lost 2 bases and J lost 3; bases outside the gene matches: 4. As DNA, the CDR3 is TGCGCCAGCAGTGAGATAGGGGGCCCCAATCAGCCCCAGCATTTT. Translated, it gives CASSEIGGPNQPQHF.

The J gene is TRBJ2-2, the V gene TRBV20-1, with D possibly called TRBD1 or TRBD2 (5 bases each). The CDR3 runs 12 residues. Germline CDR1 and CDR2: DFQATT and SNEGSKA (reference sequence). With 2 bases removed from V and 16 bases from J, the gap between germline ends came to 17 bases. CDR3 DNA: TGCAGTGCTAGATTGGGGACCCACCTGGGGTTTTTT. This encodes CSARLGTHLGFF.

In this sample, this clonotype turned up many times. The rearrangement links TRBV5-1 to TRBJ2-5; D tentatively fits TRBD1 or TRBD2 (5 bases each). The V end was cut by 1 base, the J end by 2 bases, with 12 bases between. Germline V lookup: CDR1 SGHRS, CDR2 YFSETQ. The CDR3 length is 15 residues. The CDR3 DNA sequence: TGCGCCAGCAGCTTGCAAAGGGGACCTCAAGAGACCCAGTACTTC. This sequence encodes CASSLQRGPQETQYF.

The chain employs TRBV29-1 and TRBJ2-2, with a tentative D call TRBD1 (6 bases). The CDR3 is 14 residues long. The V gene's germline CDR1 is SQVTM and CDR2 ANQGSEA. V dropped 4 bases and J dropped 1 base, with 10 bases sitting between them. The CDR3 DNA follows: TGCAGCGTTGTCCCGGACAGGAACACCGGGGAGCTGTTTTTT. Protein product: CSVVPDRNTGELFF.

This clonotype was seen many times. The rearrangement joins TRBV19 to TRBJ1-2, with D possibly TRBD1 on 6 matching bases. This CDR3 region has 15 residues. From germline, CDR1 is LNHDA and CDR2 SQIVND (reference sequence). The germline V and J ends were trimmed by 5 bases and 10 bases, with 23 bases remaining between them. CDR3 nucleotide sequence: TGTGCCAGTAGTCCGGGGGCGAATCGGGACCCTTACTACACCTTC. This encodes CASSPGANRDPYYTF.

The gene calls are TRBV6-5 and TRBJ1-4, with 8 bases identical to TRBD1. The CDR3 sequence is 15 residues long. Germline loops: CDR1 MNHEY, CDR2 SVGAGI. V was clipped by 0 bases and J by 5 bases; unmatched bases: 2. The CDR3 nucleotides are TGTGCCAGCAGTTACTCGTGGACAGGGAATGAAAAACTGTTTTTT. It specifies CASSYSWTGNEKLFF.

This clonotype was seen a single time. This chain uses TRBV6-6 with TRBJ1-1; D call uncertain. V lost 5 bases and J 10 bases, leaving 8 bases between the germline ends. Germline V lookup: CDR1 MNHNY, CDR2 SVGAGI (reference sequence). The CDR3 has 10 amino acids. CDR3 nucleotide sequence: TGTGCCAGCAGTGCGAAGGTAGCTTTCTTT. Its protein is CASSAKVAFF.

Concerning this clonotype itself: A single base separates this from a much larger clone, so it may be a read error. This chain connects TRBV25-1 to TRBJ1-2, with D unclear. There are 13 residues in the CDR3. CDR1 is MGHDK and CDR2 is SYGVNS in the germline V gene. CDR3 residues: CAGSPLRTDGYTF. As DNA, the CDR3 is TGTGCCGGCAGTCCTCTAAGGACGGATGGCTACACCTTC.

To note about this clonotype: This may come from a read error, since a much larger clone is one base off. The rearrangement uses TRBV11-2 and TRBJ2-5, with 11 bases aligning to TRBD2. Germline V lookup: CDR1 SGHAT, CDR2 FQNNGV. The CDR3 length is 15 residues. CDR3 residues: CASSTSGGTLETHYF. CDR3 bases: TGTGCCAGCAGCACTAGCGGGGGTACCTTAGAGACCCACTACTTC.

The gene calls are TRBV7-8 and TRBJ2-7, with D perhaps being TRBD1 or TRBD2 (5 bases each). Germline V gene sequence: CDR1 SGHVS, CDR2 FQNEAQ. This CDR3 has 19 amino acids. Trimming cost V 5 bases and J 2 bases, with 28 bases left between them. Written as DNA, the CDR3 is TGTGCCAGCAGCCAAGAGAGGGGAGAACTGGGTCTTGCAACCTACGAGCAGTACTTC. It encodes CASSQERGELGLATYEQYF.

The V and J genes are TRBV2 and TRBJ2-7; the D gene is possibly TRBD2 (7 bases). The V gene lost 5 bases and the J gene lost 7 bases, with 18 bases spanning the gap. Looked up from germline, CDR1 is SNHLY and CDR2 is FYNNEI. There are 14 residues in the CDR3. CDR3 DNA sequence: TGTGCCAGCAGTAGGGGGGGAAACCTTTGGGAGCAGTACTTC. Translating it yields CASSRGGNLWEQYF.